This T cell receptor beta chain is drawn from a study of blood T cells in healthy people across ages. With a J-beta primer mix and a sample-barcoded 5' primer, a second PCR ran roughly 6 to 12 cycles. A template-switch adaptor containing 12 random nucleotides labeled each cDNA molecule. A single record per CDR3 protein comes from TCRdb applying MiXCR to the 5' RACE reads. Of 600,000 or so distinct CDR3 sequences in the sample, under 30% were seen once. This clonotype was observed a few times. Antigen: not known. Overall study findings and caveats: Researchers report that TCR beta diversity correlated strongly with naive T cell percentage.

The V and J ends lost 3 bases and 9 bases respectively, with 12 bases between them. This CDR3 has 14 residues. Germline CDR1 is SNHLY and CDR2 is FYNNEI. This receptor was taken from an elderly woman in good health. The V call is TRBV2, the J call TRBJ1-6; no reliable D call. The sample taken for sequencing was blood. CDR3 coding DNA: TGTGCCAGCAGTGATGAGACACAGTCTTCACCCCTCCACTTT. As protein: CASSDETQSSPLHF.